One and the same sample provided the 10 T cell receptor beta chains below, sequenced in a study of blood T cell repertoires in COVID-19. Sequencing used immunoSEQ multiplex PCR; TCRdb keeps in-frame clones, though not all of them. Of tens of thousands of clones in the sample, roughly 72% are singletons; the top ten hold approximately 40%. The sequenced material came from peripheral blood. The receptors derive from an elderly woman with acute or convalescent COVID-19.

This CDR3 is CASSPPTGSIHTGELFF. As DNA, the CDR3 is TGTGCCAGTAGCCCCCCGACAGGGTCCATCCACACCGGGGAGCTGTTTTTT. This chain connects TRBV19 to TRBJ2-2; 7 positions match TRBD1. The germline gives CDR1 LNHDA, CDR2 SQIVND (reference sequence). V lost 6 bases and J lost 3; bases outside the gene matches: 13. This CDR3 has 17 residues.

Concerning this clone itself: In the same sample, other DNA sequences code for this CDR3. The chain's CDR3 is CASSLVRGSYNEQFF. For the CDR3, the DNA is TGCGCCAGCAGCTTGGTCAGGGGTTCATACAATGAGCAGTTCTTC. The V and J genes are TRBV5-1 and TRBJ2-1; maybe TRBD1 (6 bases). Trimming took 0 bases from V and 4 from J, leaving 11 bases between them. The CDR3 covers 15 residues. CDR1 SGHRS and CDR2 YFSETQ come from the germline V gene.

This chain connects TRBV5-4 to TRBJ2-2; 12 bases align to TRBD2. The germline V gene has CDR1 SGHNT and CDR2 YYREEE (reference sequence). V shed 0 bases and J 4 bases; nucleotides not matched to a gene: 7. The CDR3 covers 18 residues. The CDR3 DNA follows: TGTGCCAGCAGCTTGGGGACTAGCGGGAATCGAGGCACCGGGGAGCTGTTTTTT. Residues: CASSLGTSGNRGTGELFF. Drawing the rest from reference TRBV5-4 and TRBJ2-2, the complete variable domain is ETGVTQSPTHLIKTRGQQVTLRCSSQSGHNTVSWYQQALGQGPQFIFQYYREEENGRGNFPPRFSGLQFPNYSSELNVNALELDDSALYLCASSLGTSGNRGTGELFFGEGSRLTVL.

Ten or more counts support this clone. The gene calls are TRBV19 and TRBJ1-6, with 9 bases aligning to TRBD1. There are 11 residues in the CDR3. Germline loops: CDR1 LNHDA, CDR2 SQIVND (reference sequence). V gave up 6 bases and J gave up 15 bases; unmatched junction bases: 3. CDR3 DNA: TGTGCCAGTAGGGGGACAGGGAGCCTCCACTTT. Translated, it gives CASRGTGSLHF.

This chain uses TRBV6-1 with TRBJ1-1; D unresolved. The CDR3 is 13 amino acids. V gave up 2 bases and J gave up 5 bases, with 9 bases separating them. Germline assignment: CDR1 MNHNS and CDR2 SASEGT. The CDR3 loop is CASSESGETEAFF. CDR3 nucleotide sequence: TGTGCCAGCAGTGAATCCGGGGAGACTGAAGCTTTCTTT.

CDR3 coding DNA: TGTGCCAGCAGCTTCTATAGACAGGGCCAGGAGCAGTTCTTC. This codes for CASSFYRQGQEQFF. V gene TRBV14 combines with J gene TRBJ2-1, with 7 positions matching TRBD1. CDR1 is SGHDN, CDR2 FVKESK, per germline. CDR3 length: 14 amino acids. The J segment lost 10 bases and the V segment lost 5 bases, leaving 11 bases of the junction unmatched.

For the CDR3, the DNA is TGTGCCAGCAGTTTCTCGCAGTCCCATGGCTACACCTTC. Protein product: CASSFSQSHGYTF. The rearrangement uses TRBV28 and TRBJ1-2; no clear D gene. The V end was cut by 3 bases, the J end by 6 bases, with 11 bases between. This CDR3 is 13 amino acids long. Germline V gene lookup returns CDR1 MDHEN and CDR2 SYDVKM.

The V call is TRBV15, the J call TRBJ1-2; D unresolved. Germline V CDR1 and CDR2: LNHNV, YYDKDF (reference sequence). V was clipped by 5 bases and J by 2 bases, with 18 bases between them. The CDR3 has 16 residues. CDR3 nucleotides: TGTGCCACCAGCCCCCGTGGCGGCTTTTCAAACTATGGCTACACCTTC. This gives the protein CATSPRGGFSNYGYTF.

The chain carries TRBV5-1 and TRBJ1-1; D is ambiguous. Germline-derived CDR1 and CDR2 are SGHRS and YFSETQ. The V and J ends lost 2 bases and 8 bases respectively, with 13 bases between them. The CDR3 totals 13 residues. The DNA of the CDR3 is TGCGCCAGCAGCTTAAGCACCACCCCCGAAGCTTTCTTT. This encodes CASSLSTTPEAFF.

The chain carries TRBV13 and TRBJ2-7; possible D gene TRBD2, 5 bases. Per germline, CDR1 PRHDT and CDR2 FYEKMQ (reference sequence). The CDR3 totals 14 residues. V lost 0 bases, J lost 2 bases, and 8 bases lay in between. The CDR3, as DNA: TGTGCCAGCAGCTTAGGACTAGGGCCCTACGAGCAGTACTTC. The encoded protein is CASSLGLGPYEQYF.